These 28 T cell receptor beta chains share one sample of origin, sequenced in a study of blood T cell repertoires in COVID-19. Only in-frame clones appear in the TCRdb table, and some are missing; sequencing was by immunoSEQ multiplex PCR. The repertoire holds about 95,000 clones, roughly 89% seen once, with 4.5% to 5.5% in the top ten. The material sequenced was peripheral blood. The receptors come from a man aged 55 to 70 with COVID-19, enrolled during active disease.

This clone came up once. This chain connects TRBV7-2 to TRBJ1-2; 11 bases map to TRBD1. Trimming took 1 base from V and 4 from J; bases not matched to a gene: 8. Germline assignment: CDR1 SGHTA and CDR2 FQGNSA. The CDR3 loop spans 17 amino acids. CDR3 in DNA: TGTGCCAGCAGCTTAGTGGGACAGGGGGATCCCGGCTATGGCTACACCTTC. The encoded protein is CASSLVGQGDPGYGYTF. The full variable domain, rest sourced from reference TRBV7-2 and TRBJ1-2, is GAGVSQSPSNKVTEKGKDVELRCDPISGHTALYWYRQSLGQGLEFLIYFQGNSAPDKSGLPSDRFSAERTGGSVSTLTIQRTQQEDSAVYLCASSLVGQGDPGYGYTFGSGTRLTVV.

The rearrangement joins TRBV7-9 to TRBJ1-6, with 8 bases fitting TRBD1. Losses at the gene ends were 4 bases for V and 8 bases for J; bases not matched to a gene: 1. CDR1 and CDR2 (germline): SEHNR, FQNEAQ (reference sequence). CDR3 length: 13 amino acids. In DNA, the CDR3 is TGTGCCAGCAGCTCGACAGGGGATTCACCCCTCCACTTT. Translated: CASSSTGDSPLHF. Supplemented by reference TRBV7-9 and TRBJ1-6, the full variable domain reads DTGVSQNPRHKITKRGQNVTFRCDPISEHNRLYWYRQTLGQGPEFLTYFQNEAQLEKSRLLSDRFSAERPKGSFSTLEIQRTEQGDSAMYLCASSSTGDSPLHFGNGTRLTVT.

The CDR3 DNA follows: TGCGCCAGCAGCTTGGGGGGACTAGCGTCACTGAGGGACGAGCAGTACTTC. This translates into CASSLGGLASLRDEQYF. This chain connects TRBV5-1 to TRBJ2-7; 10 nucleotides line up with TRBD2. J lost 5 bases, V lost 0 bases, and 11 bases had no gene match. This CDR3 comprises 17 residues. Germline-derived CDR1 and CDR2 are SGHRS and YFSETQ.

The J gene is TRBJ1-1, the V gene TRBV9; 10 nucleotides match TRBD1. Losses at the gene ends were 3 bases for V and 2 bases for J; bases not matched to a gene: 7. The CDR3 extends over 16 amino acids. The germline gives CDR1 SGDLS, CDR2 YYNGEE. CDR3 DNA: TGTGCCAGCAGCGAGGGACAGGGGACGGTTAACACTGAAGCTTTCTTT. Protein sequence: CASSEGQGTVNTEAFF. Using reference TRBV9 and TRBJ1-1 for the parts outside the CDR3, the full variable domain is DSGVTQTPKHLITATGQRVTLRCSPRSGDLSVYWYQQSLDQGLQFLIQYYNGEERAKGNILERFSAQQFPDLHSELNLSSLELGDSALYFCASSEGQGTVNTEAFFGQGTRLTVV.

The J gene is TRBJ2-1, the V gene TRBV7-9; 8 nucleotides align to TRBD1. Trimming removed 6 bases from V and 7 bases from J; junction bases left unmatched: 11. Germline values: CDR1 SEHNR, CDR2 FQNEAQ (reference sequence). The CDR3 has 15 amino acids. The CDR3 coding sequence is TGTGCCAGCAGGTATAGGACAGGGTCGATGAATGAGCAGTTCTTC. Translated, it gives CASRYRTGSMNEQFF.

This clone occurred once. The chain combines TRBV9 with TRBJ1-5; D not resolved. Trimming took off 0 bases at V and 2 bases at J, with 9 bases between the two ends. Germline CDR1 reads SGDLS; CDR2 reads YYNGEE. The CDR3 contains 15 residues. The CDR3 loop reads CASSVGPGGNQPQHF. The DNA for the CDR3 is TGTGCCAGCAGCGTAGGCCCCGGGGGCAATCAGCCCCAGCATTTT.

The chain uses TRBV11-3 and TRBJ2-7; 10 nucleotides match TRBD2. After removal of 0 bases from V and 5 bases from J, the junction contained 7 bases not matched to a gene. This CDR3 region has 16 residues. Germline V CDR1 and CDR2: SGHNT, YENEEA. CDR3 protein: CASSLDPLAGVNEQYF. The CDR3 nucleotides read TGTGCCAGCAGCTTAGATCCCCTAGCGGGAGTTAACGAGCAGTACTTC. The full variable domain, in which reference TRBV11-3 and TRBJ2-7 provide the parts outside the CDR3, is EAGVVQSPRYKIIEKKQPVAFWCNPISGHNTLYWYLQNLGQGPELLIRYENEEAVDDSQLPKDRFSAERLKGVDSTLKIQPAELGDSAVYLCASSLDPLAGVNEQYFGPGTRLTVT.

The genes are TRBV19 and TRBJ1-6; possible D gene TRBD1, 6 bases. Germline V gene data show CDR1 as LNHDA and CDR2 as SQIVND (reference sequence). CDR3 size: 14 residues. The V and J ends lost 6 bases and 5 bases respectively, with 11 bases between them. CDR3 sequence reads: CASSRTDDNSPLHF. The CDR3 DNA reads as TGTGCCAGTAGCCGGACAGACGATAATTCACCCCTCCACTTT. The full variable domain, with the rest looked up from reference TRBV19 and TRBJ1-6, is DGGITQSPKYLFRKEGQNVTLSCEQNLNHDAMYWYRQDPGQGLRLIYYSQIVNDFQKGDIAEGYSVSREKKESFPLTVTSAQKNPTAFYLCASSRTDDNSPLHFGNGTRLTVT.

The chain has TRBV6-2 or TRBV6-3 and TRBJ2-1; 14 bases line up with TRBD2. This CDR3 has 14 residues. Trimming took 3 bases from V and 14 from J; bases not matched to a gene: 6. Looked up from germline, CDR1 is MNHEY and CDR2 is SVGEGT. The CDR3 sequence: CASSYRGLAGVKFF. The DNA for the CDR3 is TGTGCCAGCAGTTATCGGGGACTAGCGGGAGTCAAGTTCTTC.

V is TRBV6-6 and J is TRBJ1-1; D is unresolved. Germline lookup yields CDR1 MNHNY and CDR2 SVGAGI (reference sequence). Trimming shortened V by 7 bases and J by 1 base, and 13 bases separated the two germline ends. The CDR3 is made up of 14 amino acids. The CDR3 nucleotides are TGTGCCAGCATTCCCCTCGGCGGGAACACTGAAGCTTTCTTT. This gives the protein CASIPLGGNTEAFF.

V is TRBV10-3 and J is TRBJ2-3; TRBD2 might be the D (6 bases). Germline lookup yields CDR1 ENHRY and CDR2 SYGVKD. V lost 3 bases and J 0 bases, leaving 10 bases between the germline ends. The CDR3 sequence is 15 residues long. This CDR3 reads CAISETSISTDTQYF. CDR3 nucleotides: TGTGCCATCAGTGAAACTAGCATTAGCACAGATACGCAGTATTTT.

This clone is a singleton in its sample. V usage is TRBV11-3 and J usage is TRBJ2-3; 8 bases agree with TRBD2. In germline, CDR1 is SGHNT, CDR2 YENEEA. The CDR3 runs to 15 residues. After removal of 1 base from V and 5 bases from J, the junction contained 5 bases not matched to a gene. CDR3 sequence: CASSLVGGAIDTQYF. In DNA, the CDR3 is TGTGCCAGCAGCTTAGTCGGGGGGGCAATAGATACGCAGTATTTT.

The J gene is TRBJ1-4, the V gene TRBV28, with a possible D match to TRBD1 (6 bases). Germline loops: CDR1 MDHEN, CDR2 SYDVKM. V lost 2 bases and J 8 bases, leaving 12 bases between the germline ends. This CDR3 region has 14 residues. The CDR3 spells CASSLRTVREKLFF. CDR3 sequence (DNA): TGTGCCAGCAGTTTAAGGACAGTAAGGGAAAAACTGTTTTTT.

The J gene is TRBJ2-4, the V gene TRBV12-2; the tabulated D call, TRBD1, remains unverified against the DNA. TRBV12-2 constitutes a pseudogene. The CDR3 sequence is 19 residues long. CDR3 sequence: CASRLARNSSTLAKNIQYF. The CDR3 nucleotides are TGTGCAAGTCGCTTAGCGCGCAACAGCAGCACCCTAGCCAAAAACATTCAGTACTTC.

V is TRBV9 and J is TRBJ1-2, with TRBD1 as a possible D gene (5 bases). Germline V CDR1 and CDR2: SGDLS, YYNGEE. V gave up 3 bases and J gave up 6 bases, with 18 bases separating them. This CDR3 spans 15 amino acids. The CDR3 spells CASSARRGVGDGYTF. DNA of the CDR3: TGTGCCAGCAGCGCAAGGAGGGGCGTAGGAGATGGCTACACCTTC.

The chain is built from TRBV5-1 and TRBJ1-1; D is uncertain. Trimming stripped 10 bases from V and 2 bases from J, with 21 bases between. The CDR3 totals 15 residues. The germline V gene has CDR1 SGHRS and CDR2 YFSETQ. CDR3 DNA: TGCGCCTCCCGGATCGCGGTTGCACCCAACACTGAAGCTTTCTTT. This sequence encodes CASRIAVAPNTEAFF.

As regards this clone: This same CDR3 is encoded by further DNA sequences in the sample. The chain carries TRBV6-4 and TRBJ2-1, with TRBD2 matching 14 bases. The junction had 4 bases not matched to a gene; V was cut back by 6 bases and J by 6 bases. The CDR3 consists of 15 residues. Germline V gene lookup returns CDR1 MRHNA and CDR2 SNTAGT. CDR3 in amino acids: CASSGTSGSGNEQFF. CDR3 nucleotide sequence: TGTGCCAGCAGCGGGACTAGCGGGAGTGGCAATGAGCAGTTCTTC.

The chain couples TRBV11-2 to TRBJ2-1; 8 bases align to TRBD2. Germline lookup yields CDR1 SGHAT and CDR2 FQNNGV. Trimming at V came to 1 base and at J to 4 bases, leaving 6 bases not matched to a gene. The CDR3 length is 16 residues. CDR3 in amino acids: CASSLGSGREYNEQFF. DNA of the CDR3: TGTGCCAGCAGCTTAGGAAGCGGGAGAGAGTACAATGAGCAGTTCTTC.

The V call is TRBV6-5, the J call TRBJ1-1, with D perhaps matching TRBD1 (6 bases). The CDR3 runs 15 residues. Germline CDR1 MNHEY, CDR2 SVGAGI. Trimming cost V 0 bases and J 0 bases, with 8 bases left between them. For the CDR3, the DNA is TGTGCCAGCAGTTACTCCGGACAGATGAACACTGAAGCTTTCTTT. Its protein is CASSYSGQMNTEAFF.

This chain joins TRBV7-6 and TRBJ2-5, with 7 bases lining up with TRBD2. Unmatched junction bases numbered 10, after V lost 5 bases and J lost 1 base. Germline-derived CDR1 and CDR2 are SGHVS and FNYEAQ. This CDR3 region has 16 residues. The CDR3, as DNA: TGTGCCAGCAGCACTCCTGGGACTACGTCCCAAGAGACCCAGTACTTC. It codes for CASSTPGTTSQETQYF.

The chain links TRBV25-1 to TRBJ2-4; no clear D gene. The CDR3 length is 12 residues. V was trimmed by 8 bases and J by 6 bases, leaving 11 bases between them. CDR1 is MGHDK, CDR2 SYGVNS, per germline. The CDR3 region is CASASQGNIQYF. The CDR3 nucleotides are TGTGCCAGCGCTAGTCAAGGAAACATTCAGTACTTC.

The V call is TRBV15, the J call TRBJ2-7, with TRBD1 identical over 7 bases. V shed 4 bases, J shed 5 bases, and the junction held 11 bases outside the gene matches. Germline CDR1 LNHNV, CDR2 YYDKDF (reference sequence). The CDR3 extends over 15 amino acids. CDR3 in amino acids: CATSTSRGLSDEQYF. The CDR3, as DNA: TGTGCCACCAGCACGTCGAGGGGGCTTTCGGACGAGCAGTACTTC.

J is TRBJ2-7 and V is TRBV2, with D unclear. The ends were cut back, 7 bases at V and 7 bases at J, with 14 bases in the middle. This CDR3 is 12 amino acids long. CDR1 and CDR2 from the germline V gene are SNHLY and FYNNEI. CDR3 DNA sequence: TGTGCCAGCAATTACCTGACTGGAGAGCAGTACTTC. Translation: CASNYLTGEQYF.

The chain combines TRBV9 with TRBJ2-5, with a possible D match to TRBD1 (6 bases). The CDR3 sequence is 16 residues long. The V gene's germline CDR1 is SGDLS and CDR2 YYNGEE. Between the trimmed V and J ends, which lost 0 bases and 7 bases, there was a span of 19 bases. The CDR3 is CASSVGLGALRGTQYF. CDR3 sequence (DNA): TGTGCCAGCAGCGTAGGGCTGGGCGCCCTCAGGGGGACCCAGTACTTC. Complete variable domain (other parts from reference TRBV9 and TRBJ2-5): DSGVTQTPKHLITATGQRVTLRCSPRSGDLSVYWYQQSLDQGLQFLIQYYNGEERAKGNILERFSAQQFPDLHSELNLSSLELGDSALYFCASSVGLGALRGTQYFGPGTRLLVL.

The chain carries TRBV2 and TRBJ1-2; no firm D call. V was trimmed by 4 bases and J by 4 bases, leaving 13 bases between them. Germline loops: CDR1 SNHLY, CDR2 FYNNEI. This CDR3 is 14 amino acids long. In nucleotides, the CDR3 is TGTGCCAGCAGTGGGGTCAGACTAACCTATGGCTACACCTTC. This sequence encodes CASSGVRLTYGYTF.

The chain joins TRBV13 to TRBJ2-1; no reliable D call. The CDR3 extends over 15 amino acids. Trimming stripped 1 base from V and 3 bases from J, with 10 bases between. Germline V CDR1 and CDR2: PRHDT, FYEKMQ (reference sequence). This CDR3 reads CASSLAWQRYNEQFF. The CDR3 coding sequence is TGTGCCAGCAGCTTAGCGTGGCAGCGCTACAATGAGCAGTTCTTC.

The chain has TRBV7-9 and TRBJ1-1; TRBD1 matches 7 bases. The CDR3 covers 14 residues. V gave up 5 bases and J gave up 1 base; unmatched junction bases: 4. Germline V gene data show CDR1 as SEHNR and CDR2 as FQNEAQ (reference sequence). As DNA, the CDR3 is TGTGCCAGCAGCATCGGGACAGCGAACACTGAAGCTTTCTTT. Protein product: CASSIGTANTEAFF.

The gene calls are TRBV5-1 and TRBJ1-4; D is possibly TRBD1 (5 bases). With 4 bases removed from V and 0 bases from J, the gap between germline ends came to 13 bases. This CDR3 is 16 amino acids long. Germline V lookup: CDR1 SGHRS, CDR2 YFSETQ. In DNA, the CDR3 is TGCGCCAGCAGCATGGGACTTCCCGCAACTAATGAAAAACTGTTTTTT. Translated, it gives CASSMGLPATNEKLFF.